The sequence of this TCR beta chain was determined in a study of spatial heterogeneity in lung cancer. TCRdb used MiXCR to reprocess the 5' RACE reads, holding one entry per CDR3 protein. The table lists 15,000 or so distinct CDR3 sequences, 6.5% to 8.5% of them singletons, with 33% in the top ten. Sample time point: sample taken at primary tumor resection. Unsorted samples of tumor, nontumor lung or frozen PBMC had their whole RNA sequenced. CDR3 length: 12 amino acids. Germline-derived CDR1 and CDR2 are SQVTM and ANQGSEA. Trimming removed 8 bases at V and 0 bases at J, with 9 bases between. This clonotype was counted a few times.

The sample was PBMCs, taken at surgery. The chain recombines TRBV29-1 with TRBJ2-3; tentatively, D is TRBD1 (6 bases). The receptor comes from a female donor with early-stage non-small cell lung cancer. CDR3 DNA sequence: TGCAGCATACAGGGTAGCACAGATACGCAGTATTTT. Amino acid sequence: CSIQGSTDTQYF.